This T cell receptor (beta chain) is drawn from a study of identical twins. Whole-study findings and limits: Zero-insertion findings could be partly confounded by invariant cells (MAIT and iNKT cells). Modelling underestimated the level of out-of-frame TCR alpha sharing observed in monozygotic twins.

Only healthy Caucasians were included as donors. A few counts support this clonotype. Its antigen remains unidentified. V lost 9 bases and J 6 bases, leaving 21 bases between the germline ends. CDR1 and CDR2 from the germline V gene are MDHEN and SYDVKM. This CDR3 contains 14 residues. TCRdb independently ran MiXCR on the 5' RACE reads; one entry per CDR3 protein. The table has some 500,000 distinct CDR3 sequences, more than 13% seen once; the top ten hold over 0.5%. These data also featured in a second study, about yellow fever vaccine responses in identical twins. That investigation notes: Twins reportedly showed a vaccine T cell response that seemed partly convergent and partly personalized.

The chain uses TRBV28 and TRBJ2-7, with D perhaps matching TRBD2 (7 bases). This sequence was found in a woman in her late teens or twenties in good health. The specimen sequenced was CD4+ T cells sorted from blood. The CDR3 spells CASFRAGGRPEQYF. For the CDR3, the DNA is TGTGCCAGTTTCCGCGCCGGGGGGCGGCCCGAGCAGTACTTC. Looking up the rest from reference TRBV28 and TRBJ2-7 gives the full variable domain: DVKVTQSSRYLVKRTGEKVFLECVQDMDHENMFWYRQDPGLGLRLIYFSYDVKMKEKGDIPEGYSVSREKKERFSLILESASTNQTSMYLCASFRAGGRPEQYFGPGTRLTVT.